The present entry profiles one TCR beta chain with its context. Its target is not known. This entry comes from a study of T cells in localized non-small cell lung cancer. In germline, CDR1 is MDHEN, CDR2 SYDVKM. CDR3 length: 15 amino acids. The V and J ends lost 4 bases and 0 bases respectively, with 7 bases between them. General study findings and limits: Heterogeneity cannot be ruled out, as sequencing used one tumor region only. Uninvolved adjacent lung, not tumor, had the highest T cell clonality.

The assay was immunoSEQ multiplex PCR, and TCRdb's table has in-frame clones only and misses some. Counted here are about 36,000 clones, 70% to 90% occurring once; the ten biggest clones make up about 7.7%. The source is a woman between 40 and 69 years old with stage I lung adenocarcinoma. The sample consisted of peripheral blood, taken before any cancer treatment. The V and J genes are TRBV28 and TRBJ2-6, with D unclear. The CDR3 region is CASSSFDSGANVLTF. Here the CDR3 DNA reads TGTGCCAGCAGTTCCTTCGACTCTGGGGCCAACGTCCTGACTTTC.